One and the same sample provided the 21 T cell receptor beta chains below, sequenced in a study of PD-1 blockade in classical Hodgkin lymphoma. All patients experienced relapse after autologous stem cell transplantation, and brentuximab vedotin exposure was variable. The study purified CD4+ T cells from thawed PBMCs using magnetic negative selection. Using immunoSEQ multiplex PCR, the repertoire was profiled, and TCRdb retains in-frame clones only, with some absent. The table lists 30,000 or so clones, more than 80% of them singletons, with roughly 0.2% in the top ten. The material sequenced was CD4+ T cells from blood, taken at baseline. The receptor set was obtained from a human donor with classical Hodgkin lymphoma.

V usage is TRBV7-8 and J usage is TRBJ1-1; D remains unclear. Germline CDR1 SGHVS, CDR2 FQNEAQ. Trimming pared 5 bases from V and 2 bases from J, leaving 6 bases between. The CDR3 extends over 12 amino acids. The CDR3 DNA reads as TGTGCCAGCAGCCGAGCAAACACTGAAGCTTTCTTT. This translates into CASSRANTEAFF.

This chain links TRBV10-3 with TRBJ1-1, with a weak D call TRBD1 (5 bases). Germline V CDR1 and CDR2: ENHRY, SYGVKD. V was clipped by 5 bases and J by 2 bases, with 15 bases between them. CDR3 size: 15 residues. Written as DNA, the CDR3 is TGTGCCATCAGTTCAGTTGGACACACAAACACTGAAGCTTTCTTT. It translates to CAISSVGHTNTEAFF.

The rearrangement uses TRBV7-2 and TRBJ2-1; D may be TRBD1 or TRBD2 (5 bases each). V shed 2 bases and J shed 3 bases, with 11 bases lying between them. The CDR3 contains 15 residues. Germline CDR1 SGHTA, CDR2 FQGNSA. The CDR3 region has the DNA TGTGCCAGCAGCTTATCCGGGACGAACTACAATGAGCAGTTCTTC. Translating gives CASSLSGTNYNEQFF.

This chain joins TRBV7-9 and TRBJ1-1, with D perhaps TRBD1 (6 bases). The CDR3 covers 14 residues. With 1 base removed from V and 1 base from J, the gap between germline ends came to 7 bases. The germline V gene has CDR1 SEHNR and CDR2 FQNEAQ (reference sequence). DNA of the CDR3: TGTGCCAGCAGCTTAGTCAGGGGGAACACTGAAGCTTTCTTT. Protein product: CASSLVRGNTEAFF.

CDR3 sequence: CASRLRTGATGELFF. The CDR3 bases are TGTGCCAGCAGGCTGCGGACAGGGGCCACCGGGGAGCTGTTTTTT. V and J are TRBV5-8 and TRBJ2-2; 9 bases line up with TRBD1. Germline CDR1 SGHTS, CDR2 YDEGEE. Trimming at V came to 5 bases and at J to 4 bases, leaving 6 bases not matched to a gene. CDR3 length: 15 amino acids.

This clone was observed a few times. The chain uses TRBV9 and TRBJ1-1, with TRBD1 as a possible D gene (5 bases). This CDR3 is built from 13 residues. Germline lookup yields CDR1 SGDLS and CDR2 YYNGEE. Trimming shortened V by 5 bases and J by 1 base, and 9 bases separated the two germline ends. In DNA, the CDR3 is TGTGCCAGCAGTACCGACAGGAACACTGAAGCTTTCTTT. Translated, it gives CASSTDRNTEAFF. The complete variable domain, with remaining parts taken from reference TRBV9 and TRBJ1-1, reads DSGVTQTPKHLITATGQRVTLRCSPRSGDLSVYWYQQSLDQGLQFLIQYYNGEERAKGNILERFSAQQFPDLHSELNLSSLELGDSALYFCASSTDRNTEAFFGQGTRLTVV.

This CDR3 is CASSGWTGGGYEQYF. The CDR3 region has the DNA TGTGCCAGTAGTGGCTGGACAGGGGGCGGCTACGAGCAGTACTTC. V usage is TRBV19 and J usage is TRBJ2-7; TRBD1 matches 11 bases. This CDR3 spans 15 amino acids. From germline, CDR1 is LNHDA and CDR2 SQIVND (reference sequence). J was trimmed by 3 bases and V by 5 bases; bases with no gene match: 6.

The chain carries TRBV6-5 and TRBJ1-2, with D possibly being TRBD1 (5 bases). Germline V gives CDR1 MNHEY, CDR2 SVGAGI. The length of the CDR3 is 13 residues. V was cut by 2 bases and J by 4 bases, with 8 bases left in between. The CDR3: CASSYVQGYGYTF. Written as DNA, the CDR3 is TGTGCCAGCAGTTACGTGCAGGGCTATGGCTACACCTTC.

J is TRBJ2-2 and V is TRBV28, with 13 bases identical to TRBD2. The CDR3 is 18 residues long. The V segment lost 4 bases and the J segment 0 bases; nucleotides outside the gene matches: 5. Germline CDR1 is MDHEN and CDR2 is SYDVKM. The DNA of the CDR3 is TGTGCCAGCAGTTCCGGACTAGCGGGAGTGTCGAACACCGGGGAGCTGTTTTTT. It encodes CASSSGLAGVSNTGELFF.

The chain links TRBV18 to TRBJ2-7, with TRBD2 identical over 11 bases. CDR1 is KGHSH, CDR2 LQKENI, per germline. The CDR3 totals 14 residues. V was clipped by 5 bases and J by 4 bases; unmatched bases: 4. The CDR3 DNA sequence: TGTGCCAGCTCAATCACTAGCGGGAGTTACGAGCAGTACTTC. Translation: CASSITSGSYEQYF.

The rearrangement uses TRBV10-1 and TRBJ2-3; 7 nucleotides line up with TRBD1. The CDR3 runs 16 residues. CDR1 is WNHNN and CDR2 is SYGVQD in the germline V gene (reference sequence). Trimming at V came to 2 bases and at J to 5 bases, leaving 10 bases not matched to a gene. The CDR3 DNA follows: TGCGCCAGCAGTGAGAAAAGGGGGACAGCCGGAGATACGCAGTATTTT. This translates into CASSEKRGTAGDTQYF.

The gene calls are TRBV7-8 and TRBJ1-2; D remains unclear. V was pared by 0 bases and J by 7 bases, with 9 bases between. Germline V gives CDR1 SGHVS, CDR2 FQNEAQ. This CDR3 contains 13 residues. The CDR3 sequence: CASSLAGSSGYTF. Here the CDR3 DNA reads TGTGCCAGCAGCTTAGCCGGGTCGAGTGGCTACACCTTC.

The rearrangement joins TRBV2 to TRBJ2-3, with 10 bases matching TRBD2. CDR1 is SNHLY and CDR2 is FYNNEI in the germline V gene. The CDR3 contains 15 residues. The V segment lost 6 bases and the J segment 4 bases; nucleotides outside the gene matches: 7. Here the CDR3 DNA reads TGTGCCAGCAGCGCTAGCGGGAGTTGGGCAGATACGCAGTATTTT. Translated: CASSASGSWADTQYF.

This chain links TRBV4-2 with TRBJ2-7; D is unresolved. CDR1 and CDR2 (germline): LGHNA, YNFKEQ. V lost 0 bases and J 6 bases, leaving 6 bases between the germline ends. The CDR3 totals 12 residues. DNA for the CDR3: TGTGCCAGCAGCCAAGACTTAGGCGAGCAGTACTTC. It specifies CASSQDLGEQYF.

The rearrangement uses TRBV5-6 and TRBJ1-3; no reliable D call. Per the germline V gene, CDR1 is SGHDT and CDR2 is YYEEEE. The CDR3 covers 15 residues. V lost 1 base and J lost 1, with 9 bases in between. This CDR3 reads CASSLLDSSGNTIYF. The CDR3 DNA sequence: TGTGCCAGCAGCTTGCTGGATAGTTCTGGAAACACCATATATTTT.

The rearrangement links TRBV5-6 to TRBJ2-5, with a tentative D call TRBD1 (6 bases). Trimming stripped 4 bases from V and 3 bases from J, with 13 bases between. The CDR3 sequence is 14 residues long. Germline V gene lookup returns CDR1 SGHDT and CDR2 YYEEEE. CDR3 nucleotides: TGTGCCAGCAGCCAAACAGGGTCGAAAGAGACCCAGTACTTC. It codes for CASSQTGSKETQYF.

V and J are TRBV6-4 and TRBJ2-7, with TRBD2 as a possible D gene (6 bases). The CDR3 is made up of 13 amino acids. With 10 bases removed from V and 0 bases from J, the gap between germline ends came to 13 bases. The germline CDR1 and CDR2 sequences are MRHNA and SNTAGT. For the CDR3, the DNA is TGTGCCACCCGCGGGGAGAGCTCCTACGAGCAGTACTTC. Translating it yields CATRGESSYEQYF.

The chain uses TRBV28 and TRBJ1-5; maybe TRBD1 (5 bases). Germline V gene lookup returns CDR1 MDHEN and CDR2 SYDVKM. Trimming removed 7 bases at V and 1 base at J, with 8 bases between. The CDR3 loop spans 13 amino acids. The chain's CDR3 is CASKAGSNQPQHF. The CDR3 DNA reads as TGTGCCAGCAAAGCAGGGAGCAATCAGCCCCAGCATTTT. The full variable domain, completed using reference TRBV28 and TRBJ1-5, is DVKVTQSSRYLVKRTGEKVFLECVQDMDHENMFWYRQDPGLGLRLIYFSYDVKMKEKGDIPEGYSVSREKKERFSLILESASTNQTSMYLCASKAGSNQPQHFGDGTRLSIL.

V is TRBV18 and J is TRBJ1-6; 10 bases align to TRBD1. The CDR3 runs to 16 residues. Germline loops: CDR1 KGHSH, CDR2 LQKENI. Trimming at V came to 1 base and at J to 7 bases, leaving 4 bases not matched to a gene. In nucleotides, the CDR3 is TGTGCCAGCTCACCACGTGGACAGGGGGACAATTCACCCCTCCACTTT. Residues: CASSPRGQGDNSPLHF.

This clone has a handful of counts. The rearrangement links TRBV19 to TRBJ1-1; possible D gene TRBD1, 5 bases. The CDR3 is 15 residues long. Looked up from germline, CDR1 is LNHDA and CDR2 is SQIVND (reference sequence). V gave up 7 bases and J gave up 3 bases, with 18 bases separating them. The CDR3 loop is CASTGGPGRDTEAFF. CDR3 DNA: TGTGCCAGTACCGGAGGGCCAGGGCGAGACACTGAAGCTTTCTTT.

This clone was detected only a few times. This chain connects TRBV2 to TRBJ1-2; 12 bases map to TRBD1. Germline V gene data show CDR1 as SNHLY and CDR2 as FYNNEI. The CDR3 runs 14 residues. V shed 11 bases and J 5 bases; nucleotides not matched to a gene: 9. The CDR3 sequence: CACAGTGGWYGYTF. The DNA of the CDR3 is TGTGCCTGTGCGGGGACAGGGGGCTGGTATGGCTACACCTTC.